One sample yielded the 5 T cell receptor beta chains listed below, sequenced in a study of beta chain features in type 1 diabetes. Their antigens remain unidentified. Expressed TCRB transcripts were sequenced because the isolated RNA had all been reverse transcribed beforehand. This table comes from immunoSEQ multiplex PCR, and its TCRdb copy is limited to in-frame clones, with some not included. The repertoire includes some 290,000 clones, roughly an eighth of them detected once, and about 0.015% sits in the top ten. Study-wide findings and caveats: For Type 1 diabetes patients, all four CD4+ subsets carried TCRB CDR3s that were moderately but significantly shorter.

Input material: naive CD4+ T cells from blood. All receptors derive from a man aged 25 to 45 with type 1 diabetes.

This clone was observed a handful of times. The chain links TRBV7-8 to TRBJ1-2; TRBD1 is a possible D gene (6 bases). The V end was cut by 5 bases, the J end by 0 bases, with 19 bases between. There are 17 residues in the CDR3. CDR1 is SGHVS, CDR2 FQNEAQ, per germline. CDR3 nucleotide sequence: TGTGCCAGCAGCCCGAGGACAGCCATAACAGCTAACTATGGCTACACCTTC. It encodes CASSPRTAITANYGYTF.

This clone has only a few counts. V usage is TRBV13 and J usage is TRBJ2-3; D possibly corresponds to TRBD2 (5 bases). This CDR3 spans 17 amino acids. The germline V gene encodes CDR1 PRHDT and CDR2 FYEKMQ (reference sequence). V dropped 5 bases and J dropped 1 base, with 19 bases sitting between them. The CDR3 is CASSLLMVGAGTDTQYF. The CDR3 region has the DNA TGTGCCAGCAGCCTTCTAATGGTAGGAGCGGGCACAGATACGCAGTATTTT.

CDR3 coding DNA: TGTGCCAGCAGTGTCAGTAACACTGAAGCTTTCTTT. It is translated as CASSVSNTEAFF. The chain joins TRBV6-1 to TRBJ1-1; unclear D gene. Germline values: CDR1 MNHNS, CDR2 SASEGT. V lost 4 bases, J lost 2 bases, and 5 bases lay in between. The CDR3 extends over 12 amino acids.

The J gene is TRBJ1-2, the V gene TRBV9, with D possibly matching TRBD1 (5 bases). CDR3 size: 14 residues. Germline V gene data show CDR1 as SGDLS and CDR2 as YYNGEE. V lost 4 bases to trimming and J lost 7 bases, with 17 bases between them. The CDR3 reads CASSKNVDSVGYTF. CDR3 coding DNA: TGTGCCAGCAGCAAAAATGTTGACAGCGTTGGCTACACCTTC.

The rearrangement joins TRBV11-3 to TRBJ1-2; no clear D gene. CDR1 is SGHNT, CDR2 YENEEA, per germline. CDR3 length: 14 residues. Trimming left V 10 bases short and J 1 base short, with 16 bases between. CDR3 region: CATSKPGDNYGYTF. For the CDR3, the DNA is TGTGCCACCTCCAAACCGGGAGATAACTATGGCTACACCTTC.